This TCR beta chain was obtained from a study of T cell repertoires in cytomegalovirus infection. Looking at the study overall: It was the public TCR beta signatures that indicated both CMV infection and matching HLA type. Study findings and constraints: HLA-C-restricted CMV clonotypes gave the most frequent clonotype in two of eight donors.

TCRdb redid the calling of the reads with MiXCR, one entry per CDR3 protein. The data hold about 530,000 distinct CDR3 sequences, with more than 25% observed a single time. This CDR3 region has 16 residues. Germline CDR1 reads LGHDT; CDR2 reads YNNKEL (reference sequence). V lost 5 bases, J lost 5 bases, and 18 bases lay in between. Notes on this clonotype: The antigen remains unidentified.

The TCR originated in a human donor in good health (CMV status not recorded). Some clones in this sample may be carry-over from other donors' samples. The chain links TRBV3-1 to TRBJ2-2, with D hard to call. Input material: PBMCs. The CDR3 DNA reads TGTGCCAGCAGCGCCAACCGGGCTCAAGGAACCGGGGAGCTGTTTTTT. Amino acids: CASSANRAQGTGELFF.